The sequence of this TCR beta chain was determined in a study of CD8 T cells in ankylosing spondylitis. The authors made TCR beta libraries by quantitative 5'-RACE with molecular barcodes. In TCRdb, the 5' RACE reads were re-called with MiXCR into one record per CDR3 protein. The sample holds around 130,000 distinct CDR3 sequences; over 6% are singletons and the top ten take approximately 12%. This clonotype was counted many times. The antigen is undetermined. Study-level findings and limits: With a CD8+ phenotype, disease-linked clones were relatively rare in peripheral blood.

The ends lost 5 bases at V and 3 bases at J; junction bases unmatched: 2. The CDR3 has 14 amino acids. The germline V gene has CDR1 DFQATT and CDR2 SNEGSKA (reference sequence). The chain joins TRBV20-1 to TRBJ1-4, with TRBD1 matching 11 bases. The material sequenced was blood, either unsorted or a sorted T cell fraction (not recorded which). This TCR came from a male donor with ankylosing spondylitis or in good health (not recorded which). Written as DNA, the CDR3 is TGCAGTGCTCGGACAGGGGGCCCTAATGAAAAACTGTTTTTT. It specifies CSARTGGPNEKLFF.